What follows describes a single T cell receptor (beta chain). The data were obtained in a study of blood T cell repertoires in COVID-19. The overall study: Researchers got acute and convalescent COVID-19 samples from the United States, Italy and Spain. The cDNA or gDNA used as material had been derived from T cells, B-cell-depleted T cells, or PBMCs.

Germline trimming cut 0 bases from V and 4 bases from J; bases unmatched to any gene: 3. The CDR3 is made up of 15 amino acids. CDR1 MNHEY and CDR2 SVGAGI come from the germline V gene. Original processing methods: From reference gene primer amplification, estimates of nucleated cell counts were derived. Using immunoSEQ multiplex PCR, the repertoire was profiled, and TCRdb retains in-frame clones only, with some absent. The D gene and trimming were derived from the DNA, and the V and J assignments and clone size from that table. The data hold under 110,000 clones, with almost 95% observed a single time.

This clonotype was sampled from a man in his forties or fifties with active COVID-19. Sequencing was done on a sample of peripheral blood. V is TRBV6-5 and J is TRBJ1-2; 9 positions agree with TRBD1. This CDR3 is CASSYSGQGSYGYTF. CDR3 sequence (DNA): TGTGCCAGCAGTTACTCGGGACAGGGCAGCTATGGCTACACCTTC.